This T cell receptor beta chain was captured by sequencing in a study of cytomegalovirus exposure and HLA in healthy donors. General study points: Segments of the TCR beta V type were, in most cases, productive about 90% or about 30% of the time in an earlier analysis. Using the classifier, cytomegalovirus status was reportedly diagnosed with high specificity and sensitivity.

Concerning this clone: What it binds is not known.

Vbeta (60) and Jbeta (13) primers were used in the PCR. Produced via immunoSEQ multiplex PCR; TCRdb's table is partial and in-frame only. The repertoire holds fewer than 200,000 clones, roughly 65% seen once, with 4.5% in the top ten. J lost 4 bases, V lost 2 bases, and 7 bases had no gene match. The CDR3 runs 16 residues. Germline V lookup: CDR1 MNHEY, CDR2 SMNVEV (reference sequence). In nominal health when sampled, donors likely had unrecorded immune exposures nonetheless. The sequence came from a woman aged 18-29 years in good health and CMV-seropositive. The rearrangement links TRBV27 to TRBJ1-1; TRBD1 matches at 10 bases. Material for sequencing was PBMCs. The CDR3 sequence: CASSLLWDRGSTEAFF. CDR3 sequence (DNA): TGTGCCAGCAGTTTACTTTGGGACAGGGGATCCACTGAAGCTTTCTTT.